These 7 T cell receptor beta chains came from one sample sequenced in a study of shared clonotypes between healthy human individuals. Sequencing used immunoSEQ multiplex PCR; TCRdb keeps in-frame clones, though not all of them. The table has over a million clones, under 80% seen once. The material sequenced was memory CD4+ T cells sorted from blood. Described subset: CD45RA-negative fraction. These receptors were taken from a young man in good health.

The J gene is TRBJ2-7, the V gene TRBV5-4, with 9 bases lining up with TRBD1. Per germline, CDR1 SGHNT and CDR2 YYREEE (reference sequence). V shed 3 bases and J 6 bases; nucleotides not matched to a gene: 13. This CDR3 is 16 amino acids long. CDR3 sequence reads: CASSSGQGVVRSEQYF. CDR3 DNA sequence: TGTGCCAGCAGCTCGGGACAGGGTGTAGTCAGGAGCGAGCAGTACTTC.

The V call is TRBV10-3, the J call TRBJ1-1; D possibly corresponds to TRBD1 (5 bases). The germline V and J ends were trimmed by 9 bases and 5 bases, with 13 bases remaining between them. CDR1 is ENHRY and CDR2 is SYGVKD in the germline V gene. CDR3 size: 12 residues. CDR3 region: CAIQQEDTEAFF. In DNA form, the CDR3 reads TGTGCCATTCAACAGGAGGATACTGAAGCTTTCTTT.

This rearrangement joins TRBV10-2 to TRBJ2-1; 11 nucleotides agree with TRBD2. The CDR3 is 14 residues long. CDR1 is WSHSY, CDR2 SAAADI, per germline. Germline trimming cut 7 bases from V and 7 bases from J; bases unmatched to any gene: 6. In DNA form, the CDR3 reads TGCGCCAGCAACTTAGCGGGGGGGCCAAATGAGCAGTTCTTC. The encoded protein is CASNLAGGPNEQFF.

Comments on this clone: Given a much more abundant clone one base away, this may be a read error. The V gene is TRBV5-1, the J gene TRBJ1-1; TRBD1 matches at 7 bases. Per the germline V gene, CDR1 is SGHRS and CDR2 is YFSETQ. The CDR3 runs 12 residues. After removal of 0 bases from V and 7 bases from J, the junction contained 0 bases not matched to a gene. Here the CDR3 DNA reads TGCGCCAGCAGCTTGGGACAGGGTGAAGCTTTCTTT. As protein: CASSLGQGEAFF.

The DNA for the CDR3 is TGTGCCAGTAGTGCCACCCAGGGGTGGGAGCAGTTCTTC. It yields the protein CASSATQGWEQFF. J is TRBJ2-1 and V is TRBV19; maybe TRBD1 (6 bases). Trimming took off 5 bases at V and 10 bases at J, with 15 bases between the two ends. The CDR3 spans 13 residues. Germline assignment: CDR1 LNHDA and CDR2 SQIVND (reference sequence).

The rearrangement joins TRBV28 to TRBJ2-7; 9 bases fit TRBD2. Germline loops: CDR1 MDHEN, CDR2 SYDVKM. V was pared by 5 bases and J by 6 bases, with 17 bases of the junction left unmatched. CDR3 length: 17 residues. CDR3 sequence (DNA): TGTGCCAGCAGTGCGGGGGGGGTTAAGGGTCGAACATCCGAGCAGTACTTC. Translation: CASSAGGVKGRTSEQYF.

The CDR3 region is CASSSYNSGANVLTF. The CDR3 DNA reads TGTGCCAGCAGCTCTTACAACTCTGGGGCCAACGTCCTGACTTTC. The V gene is TRBV11-2, the J gene TRBJ2-6; no reliable D call. CDR3 length equals 15 residues. Trimming cost V 4 bases and J 0 bases, with 7 bases left between them. Germline CDR1 SGHAT, CDR2 FQNNGV.